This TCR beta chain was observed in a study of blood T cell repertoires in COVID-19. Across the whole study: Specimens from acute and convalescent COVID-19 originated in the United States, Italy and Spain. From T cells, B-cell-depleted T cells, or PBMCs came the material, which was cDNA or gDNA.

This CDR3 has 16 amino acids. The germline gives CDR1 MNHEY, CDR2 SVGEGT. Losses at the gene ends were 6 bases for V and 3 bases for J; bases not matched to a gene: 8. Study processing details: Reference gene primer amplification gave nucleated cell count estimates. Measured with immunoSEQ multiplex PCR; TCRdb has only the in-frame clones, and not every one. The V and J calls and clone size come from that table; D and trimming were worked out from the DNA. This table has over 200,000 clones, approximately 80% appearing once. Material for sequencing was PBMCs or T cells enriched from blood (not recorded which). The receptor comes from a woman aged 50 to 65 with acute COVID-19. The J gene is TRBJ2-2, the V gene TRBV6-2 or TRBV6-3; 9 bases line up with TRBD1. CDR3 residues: CASSPTGQGYTGELFF. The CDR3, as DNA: TGTGCCAGCAGCCCAACGGGACAGGGCTACACCGGGGAGCTGTTTTTT.